The clone carrying this T cell receptor (beta chain) has a single count. CDR3 length equals 16 residues. Trimming cost V 1 base and J 0 bases, with 11 bases left between them. Germline V lookup: CDR1 SGHRS, CDR2 YFSETQ. Only in-frame clones appear in the TCRdb table, and some are missing; sequencing was by immunoSEQ multiplex PCR. The profile covers tens of thousands of clones, with more than 75% appearing a single time and roughly 5% taken by the ten largest. These data come from a study of OX40 agonist ivuxolimab in advanced cancers. The sequence came from an adult with an advanced solid tumor such as melanoma, head and neck, liver or kidney cancer. The rearrangement joins TRBV5-1 to TRBJ2-1; D is uncertain. The sample in question was CD4+ or CD8+ T cells sorted from blood, obtained in a trial of the OX40 agonist ivuxolimab. The CDR3: CASSLMAASSYNEQFF. In nucleotides, the CDR3 is TGCGCCAGCAGCTTGATGGCGGCAAGCTCCTACAATGAGCAGTTCTTC.